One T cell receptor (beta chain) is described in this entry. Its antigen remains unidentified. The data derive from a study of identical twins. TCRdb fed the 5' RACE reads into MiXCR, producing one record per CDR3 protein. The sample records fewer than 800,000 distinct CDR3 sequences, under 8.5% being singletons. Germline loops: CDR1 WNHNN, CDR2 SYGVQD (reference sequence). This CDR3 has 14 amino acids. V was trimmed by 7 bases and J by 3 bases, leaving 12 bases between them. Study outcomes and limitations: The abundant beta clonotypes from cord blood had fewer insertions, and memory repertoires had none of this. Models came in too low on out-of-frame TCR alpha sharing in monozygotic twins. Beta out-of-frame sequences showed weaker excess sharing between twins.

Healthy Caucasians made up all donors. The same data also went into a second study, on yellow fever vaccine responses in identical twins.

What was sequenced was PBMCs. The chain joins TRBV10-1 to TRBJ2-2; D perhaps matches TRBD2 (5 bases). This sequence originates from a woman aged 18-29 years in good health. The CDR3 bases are TGCGCCAGCACAAGGGAGTCGGACACCGGGGAGCTGTTTTTT. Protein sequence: CASTRESDTGELFF.